This TCR beta chain was captured by sequencing in a study of blood T cell repertoires in COVID-19. Comment on this clone: This sample includes further DNA sequences coding for the same CDR3.

Trimming at V came to 6 bases and at J to 2 bases, leaving 4 bases not matched to a gene. CDR3 length: 13 residues. Germline V lookup: CDR1 SQVTM, CDR2 ANQGSEA. Original processing notes: Nucleated cell number was recorded as an estimate derived from reference gene primer amplification. Only in-frame clones appear in the TCRdb table, and some are missing; sequencing was by immunoSEQ multiplex PCR. V and J calls and clone size are those listed in that table; D and trimming were worked out from the DNA. The sample lists approximately 220,000 clones, 65% to 85% occurring once. This receptor was obtained from a woman between 40 and 55 years old with acute COVID-19. The sequenced sample consisted of PBMCs or T cells enriched from blood (not recorded which). The chain is built from TRBV29-1 and TRBJ2-7, with 10 bases that match TRBD1. CDR3 amino acids: CSVGDRGPYEQYF. The CDR3 bases are TGCAGCGTCGGTGACAGGGGGCCCTACGAGCAGTACTTC.